This entry lists 12 T cell receptor beta chains sequenced from one sample in a study of PD-1 blockade in classical Hodgkin lymphoma. Measured with immunoSEQ multiplex PCR; TCRdb has only the in-frame clones, and not every one. The sample includes about 11,000 clones, approximately 80% of them seen just once. Every patient had relapsed following autologous stem cell transplantation, and cohorts differed in brentuximab vedotin exposure. Sequenced here: peripheral blood mononuclear cells (PBMCs), sampled before the second cycle of nivolumab. All receptors come from a human donor with classical Hodgkin lymphoma.

This rearrangement joins TRBV18 to TRBJ1-3; 8 bases are shared with TRBD1. Germline CDR1 is KGHSH and CDR2 is LQKENI. J lost 2 bases, V lost 4 bases, and 4 bases had no gene match. This CDR3 has 15 residues. This CDR3 reads CASSQQDRAGNTIYF. DNA for the CDR3: TGTGCCAGCTCACAACAGGACAGGGCTGGAAACACCATATATTTT.

CDR3 sequence: CASSSTGQIQETQYF. In nucleotides, the CDR3 is TGTGCCAGCAGCTCAACGGGACAGATCCAAGAGACCCAGTACTTC. V and J are TRBV5-8 and TRBJ2-5; 7 nucleotides line up with TRBD1. This CDR3 has 15 residues. Germline V gene lookup returns CDR1 SGHTS and CDR2 YDEGEE. The ends lost 3 bases at V and 1 base at J; junction bases unmatched: 6.

The chain joins TRBV6-6 to TRBJ1-4; tentatively, D is TRBD1 (5 bases). V lost 5 bases to trimming and J lost 7 bases, with 14 bases between them. CDR1 and CDR2 from the germline V gene are MNHNY and SVGAGI (reference sequence). The CDR3 is made up of 14 amino acids. The CDR3 region has the DNA TGTGCCAGCAGTCGACAGCCTAATGGTGAAAAACTGTTTTTT. It codes for CASSRQPNGEKLFF.

This sequence joins TRBV27 and TRBJ2-1, with D perhaps assigned TRBD1 or TRBD2 (5 bases each). Between the trimmed V and J ends, which lost 5 bases and 10 bases, there was a span of 30 bases. CDR3 length equals 18 residues. Germline assignment: CDR1 MNHEY and CDR2 SMNVEV (reference sequence). The CDR3 sequence is CASSRFDPRGRSSAEQFF. The CDR3 DNA is TGTGCCAGCAGTCGATTCGATCCTCGGGGCAGGTCCTCCGCGGAGCAGTTCTTC.

As for this clone: This likely stems from a read error, as it lies one base from a far larger clone. J is TRBJ2-3 and V is TRBV13, with 11 bases lining up with TRBD2. Germline CDR1 reads PRHDT; CDR2 reads FYEKMQ (reference sequence). With V trimmed by 5 bases and J by 5 bases, 12 bases remained unmatched. The CDR3 extends over 17 amino acids. The CDR3 region has the DNA TGTGCCAGCAGCAGTTGGGTAGCGGGAGGGCCGGGAGATACGCAGTATTTT. Translation gives CASSSWVAGGPGDTQYF.

The chain combines TRBV7-2 with TRBJ2-1; D possibly corresponds to TRBD2 (6 bases). The V and J ends lost 5 bases and 9 bases respectively, with 20 bases between them. The CDR3 loop spans 15 amino acids. CDR1 and CDR2 (germline): SGHTA, FQGNSA. CDR3 bases: TGTGCCAGCAGCCTGGGGGGACTCTACCTTACTGAGCAGTTCTTC. It yields the protein CASSLGGLYLTEQFF.

The CDR3 DNA follows: TGTGCCAGTAGTATTTCCGGGTTTTATGGCTACACCTTC. This translates into CASSISGFYGYTF. V usage is TRBV19 and J usage is TRBJ1-2; D is ambiguous. The CDR3 has 13 residues. Germline V gives CDR1 LNHDA, CDR2 SQIVND (reference sequence). V was cut by 3 bases and J by 5 bases, with 10 bases left in between.

The chain combines TRBV6-5 with TRBJ2-1; D might be TRBD2 (6 bases). Germline V gene lookup returns CDR1 MNHEY and CDR2 SVGAGI. This CDR3 has 14 residues. V lost 6 bases and J 5 bases, leaving 14 bases between the germline ends. CDR3 in DNA: TGTGCCAGCAGGTGGGACTTTTATGACAATGAGCAGTTCTTC. Protein: CASRWDFYDNEQFF.

The chain is built from TRBV6-1 and TRBJ2-7; D might be TRBD1 (8 bases). Trimming pared 5 bases from V and 4 bases from J, leaving 18 bases between. From germline, CDR1 is MNHNS and CDR2 SASEGT. The CDR3 is 15 residues long. The CDR3 is CASSPPQGGFYEQYF. The CDR3 DNA is TGTGCCAGCAGTCCCCCACAGGGGGGGTTTTACGAGCAGTACTTC.

The chain is built from TRBV29-1 and TRBJ2-3; no firm D call. Germline-derived CDR1 and CDR2 are SQVTM and ANQGSEA. Deletions cut 4 bases from V and 2 bases from J, with 7 bases between. The CDR3 totals 12 residues. In DNA, the CDR3 is TGCAGCGTTGGAGGTCTCACAGATACGCAGTATTTT. Protein: CSVGGLTDTQYF.

This chain links TRBV7-3 with TRBJ2-2; D ambiguous. V lost 5 bases and J 9 bases, leaving 10 bases between the germline ends. The CDR3 runs 12 residues. Germline CDR1 is SGHTA and CDR2 is FQGTGA. In DNA form, the CDR3 reads TGTGCCAGCAGCCCGGGTGGCTGGGAGCTGTTTTTT. It specifies CASSPGGWELFF.

This chain uses TRBV7-3 with TRBJ2-3; weak D call: TRBD2 (6 bases). Germline CDR1 is SGHTA and CDR2 is FQGTGA. Deletions cut 0 bases from V and 2 bases from J, with 9 bases between. The CDR3 has 15 amino acids. The CDR3 protein is CASSLTAGFTDTQYF. DNA for the CDR3: TGTGCCAGCAGCTTAACGGCGGGGTTCACAGATACGCAGTATTTT. Full variable domain (outside the CDR3, taken from reference TRBV7-3 and TRBJ2-3): GAGVSQTPSNKVTEKGKYVELRCDPISGHTALYWYRQSLGQGPEFLIYFQGTGAADDSGLPNDRFFAVRPEGSVSTLKIQRTERGDSAVYLCASSLTAGFTDTQYFGPGTRLTVL.